Below, 29 T cell receptor beta chains from the same sample are listed, as sequenced in a study of T cells after yellow fever vaccination. From the 5' RACE reads, TCRdb called clonotypes with MiXCR, one entry per CDR3 protein. The sample includes more than 350,000 distinct CDR3 sequences, under 14% of them seen just once. The specimen comprised PBMCs, sampled on the day of the first yellow fever vaccination. The receptors here all came from a man between 18 and 29 years old who received the YFV17D yellow fever vaccine.

This clonotype was detected ten times or more. V is TRBV29-1 and J is TRBJ2-5, with 10 bases matching TRBD1. Germline V CDR1 and CDR2: SQVTM, ANQGSEA. After removal of 6 bases from V and 4 bases from J, the junction contained 8 bases not matched to a gene. The CDR3 has 14 amino acids. CDR3 DNA sequence: TGCAGCGTCGCCGGACAGGGGGGTGGAGAGACCCAGTACTTC. Amino acid sequence: CSVAGQGGGETQYF.

This clonotype occurred many times. The J gene is TRBJ2-7, the V gene TRBV12-3 or TRBV12-4, with D unclear. Trimming pared 3 bases from V and 3 bases from J, leaving 12 bases between. The CDR3 has 14 amino acids. For the CDR3, the DNA is TGTGCCAGCAGTTTGGGTGGAGACATCTACGAGCAGTACTTC. This codes for CASSLGGDIYEQYF.

This clonotype showed up just a few times. CDR3: CASRPPDSPYEQYV. CDR3 DNA: TGTGCCAGCAGACCCCCCGATAGTCCCTACGAGCAGTACGTC. This chain links TRBV28 with TRBJ2-7; no firm D call. V was clipped by 6 bases and J by 2 bases, with 14 bases between them. This CDR3 is built from 14 residues. Germline CDR1 reads MDHEN; CDR2 reads SYDVKM.

V usage is TRBV11-2 and J usage is TRBJ2-5, with 13 bases lining up with TRBD2. V trimming: 1 base; J trimming: 4 bases; junction bases outside the gene matches: 9. Germline CDR1 and CDR2: SGHAT and FQNNGV. The CDR3 covers 18 residues. Here the CDR3 reads CASSLVGTSGTGGETQYF. The CDR3 DNA sequence: TGTGCCAGCAGCTTAGTTGGGACTAGCGGGACCGGAGGAGAGACCCAGTACTTC.

This clonotype was detected only a few times. The V and J genes are TRBV12-3 or TRBV12-4 and TRBJ1-5, with 9 bases lining up with TRBD1. CDR3 length equals 16 residues. V dropped 5 bases and J dropped 2; count of bases not matched to a gene: 7. DNA of the CDR3: TGTGCCAGCAGTACAGGAGACAGGGGGGGCAATCAGCCCCAGCATTTT. Translating gives CASSTGDRGGNQPQHF.

The chain links TRBV19 to TRBJ2-1, with 10 bases identical to TRBD2. Trimming took 6 bases from V and 7 from J; bases not matched to a gene: 3. This CDR3 is 13 amino acids long. CDR1 is LNHDA, CDR2 SQIVND, per germline (reference sequence). CDR3 coding DNA: TGTGCCAGTAGCACTAGCGGGGTGAATGAGCAGTTCTTC. As protein: CASSTSGVNEQFF.

Only a few counts were recorded for this clonotype. CDR3 sequence reads: CASSSQRGASFNTQYF. Here the CDR3 DNA reads TGTGCCAGCAGCTCCCAGCGGGGGGCCTCGTTCAATACGCAGTATTTT. V usage is TRBV7-9 and J usage is TRBJ2-3, with 9 bases identical to TRBD2. The ends lost 4 bases at V and 7 bases at J; junction bases unmatched: 12. Germline CDR1 SEHNR, CDR2 FQNEAQ (reference sequence). The CDR3 runs to 16 residues.

The gene calls are TRBV12-3 or TRBV12-4 and TRBJ2-4; 7 positions agree with TRBD2. Trimming cost V 4 bases and J 0 bases; bases outside gene matches: 6. CDR3 length: 16 residues. Written as DNA, the CDR3 is TGTGCCAGCAGTTGGGGGGGTGGTTTAGCCAAAAACATTCAGTACTTC. Translating it yields CASSWGGGLAKNIQYF.

The sample holds a few counts of this clonotype. Germline and junction disagree at one end, which may indicate a read error. The rearrangement joins TRBV7-7 to TRBJ2-5, with 7 nucleotides matching TRBD1. Germline assignment: CDR1 SSHAT and CDR2 FNYEAQ (reference sequence). The CDR3 runs to 15 residues. CDR3 DNA sequence: TGTGCTAGCAGCCAAACAGGGGTTGGTTTGGAGACCCAGTACTTC. Amino acids: CASSQTGVGLETQYF.

The chain employs TRBV28 and TRBJ2-5; 8 bases align to TRBD1. The CDR3 is made up of 16 amino acids. Germline CDR1 reads MDHEN; CDR2 reads SYDVKM. With 7 bases clipped from V and 3 bases from J, the junction kept 13 bases outside the gene matches. CDR3 amino acids: CASTNPPGTGEETQYF. DNA of the CDR3: TGTGCCAGCACCAACCCACCCGGGACAGGAGAAGAGACCCAGTACTTC.

This rearrangement joins TRBV2 to TRBJ1-1; tentatively, D is TRBD1 (6 bases). Germline V CDR1 and CDR2: SNHLY, FYNNEI. The CDR3 has 14 amino acids. The V and J ends lost 6 bases and 5 bases respectively, with 16 bases between them. The CDR3 loop is CASRALTGGTEAFF. For the CDR3, the DNA is TGTGCCAGCAGGGCCCTGACAGGTGGGACTGAAGCTTTCTTT.

In its sample, this clonotype was seen a few times. The chain links TRBV6-1 to TRBJ2-2; 13 bases are a match to TRBD2. Germline V lookup: CDR1 MNHNS, CDR2 SASEGT. V dropped 8 bases and J dropped 5; count of bases not matched to a gene: 8. The CDR3 length is 16 residues. The CDR3 sequence: CASGTSGALWTGELFF. CDR3 DNA sequence: TGTGCCAGCGGGACTAGCGGGGCCCTTTGGACCGGGGAGCTGTTTTTT.

This chain uses TRBV6-4 with TRBJ1-1; D not resolved. Trimming cost V 7 bases and J 1 base, with 16 bases left between them. CDR3 size: 15 residues. Germline V gives CDR1 MRHNA, CDR2 SNTAGT. The CDR3: CASILFGVRNTEAFF. CDR3 DNA: TGTGCCAGCATCCTCTTCGGGGTTCGGAACACTGAAGCTTTCTTT.

A word on this clonotype: At one end, the junction sequence differs from germline, possibly due to a read error. The chain joins TRBV2 to TRBJ2-1; 8 bases are a match to TRBD2. Germline V gene data show CDR1 as SNHLY and CDR2 as FYNNEI. The CDR3 runs to 16 residues. In DNA, the CDR3 is TGTGCCAGCAGTACCTACGGGGGGGCCTCCTACAATAAGCAGTTCTTC. Translation: CASSTYGGASYNKQFF.

V and J are TRBV5-1 and TRBJ2-5; D unresolved. Trimming removed 5 bases at V and 1 base at J, with 9 bases between. The CDR3 contains 13 residues. Per germline, CDR1 SGHRS and CDR2 YFSETQ. CDR3 DNA: TGCGCCAGCAGGGGAACTATCCAAGAGACCCAGTACTTC. Translated, it gives CASRGTIQETQYF.

This clonotype was detected many times. The V gene is TRBV3-1, the J gene TRBJ1-4; TRBD1 is a possible D gene (6 bases). CDR3 length: 15 residues. The V gene lost 4 bases and the J gene lost 6 bases, with 15 bases spanning the gap. The germline CDR1 and CDR2 sequences are LGHDT and YNNKEL (reference sequence). The CDR3 is CASSPIGTRYEKLFF. CDR3 nucleotide sequence: TGTGCCAGCAGCCCAATCGGGACACGCTATGAAAAACTGTTTTTT.

This clonotype has ten or more counts. This chain uses TRBV5-4 with TRBJ2-3; the match to TRBD2 covers 11 bases. The CDR3 length is 16 residues. The germline CDR1 and CDR2 sequences are SGHNT and YYREEE (reference sequence). V was clipped by 3 bases and J by 3 bases; unmatched bases: 6. This CDR3 reads CASSSGTSGQTDTQYF. DNA of the CDR3: TGTGCCAGCAGCTCCGGGACTAGCGGACAAACAGATACGCAGTATTTT.

Only a few counts were recorded for this clonotype. This chain uses TRBV7-9 with TRBJ2-7; a possible D gene is TRBD1 (7 bases). This CDR3 is 14 amino acids long. The V end was cut by 4 bases, the J end by 7 bases, with 17 bases between. Germline V gene data show CDR1 as SEHNR and CDR2 as FQNEAQ (reference sequence). Here the CDR3 reads CASSSGGRFREQYF. Here the CDR3 DNA reads TGTGCCAGCAGCTCAGGGGGGCGATTTCGAGAGCAGTACTTC.

V and J are TRBV7-3 and TRBJ1-2, with D perhaps TRBD1 (5 bases). The V end lost 5 bases, the J end lost 0 bases, and 16 bases lay between the germline ends. The germline V gene encodes CDR1 SGHTA and CDR2 FQGTGA. The length of the CDR3 is 16 residues. CDR3 in DNA: TGTGCCAGCAGCCCATACAGACAGACCGCTAACTATGGCTACACCTTC. Translated: CASSPYRQTANYGYTF. Based on the CDR3 plus reference TRBV7-3 and TRBJ1-2, the full variable domain is GAGVSQTPSNKVTEKGKYVELRCDPISGHTALYWYRQSLGQGPEFLIYFQGTGAADDSGLPNDRFFAVRPEGSVSTLKIQRTERGDSAVYLCASSPYRQTANYGYTFGSGTRLTVV.

This clonotype was seen only a few times. The chain combines TRBV4-3 with TRBJ2-5; D possibly corresponds to TRBD1 (6 bases). The CDR3 extends over 17 amino acids. V shed 0 bases and J shed 0 bases, with 14 bases lying between them. CDR1 and CDR2 from the germline V gene are LGHNA and YSLEER. The CDR3 reads CASSQDWAGANQETQYF. CDR3 sequence (DNA): TGCGCCAGCAGCCAAGATTGGGCAGGGGCCAACCAAGAGACCCAGTACTTC.

This clonotype was seen a few times. The chain couples TRBV5-1 to TRBJ2-1, with TRBD2 matching 8 bases. The junction had 18 bases not matched to a gene; V was cut back by 0 bases and J by 10 bases. The CDR3 sequence is 18 residues long. Germline values: CDR1 SGHRS, CDR2 YFSETQ. The CDR3 DNA reads as TGCGCCAGCAGCTTGGCCATGGCTAGCGGGCCCCTCTATCGAGAGCAGTTCTTC. This gives the protein CASSLAMASGPLYREQFF.

The gene calls are TRBV7-3 and TRBJ2-2; 9 positions agree with TRBD2. The CDR3 is 18 residues long. After removal of 11 bases from V and 5 bases from J, the junction contained 21 bases not matched to a gene. Germline V gene lookup returns CDR1 SGHTA and CDR2 FQGTGA. The CDR3 region is CAFRPRGGGASRTGELFF. CDR3 nucleotide sequence: TGTGCCTTCAGGCCCAGGGGCGGGGGGGCGTCTAGGACCGGGGAGCTGTTTTTT.

This clonotype was detected many times. The genes are TRBV6-1 and TRBJ2-7; 8 bases line up with TRBD1. CDR3 length: 13 amino acids. V lost 10 bases and J lost 6; bases outside the gene matches: 11. Germline values: CDR1 MNHNS, CDR2 SASEGT. The CDR3 protein is CANRTLGQGEQYV. The CDR3 nucleotides are TGTGCCAACAGGACCCTCGGACAGGGCGAGCAGTACGTC.

Note on this clonotype: Its ends do not fully match the called genes, so a read error is possible. The chain couples TRBV20-1 to TRBJ1-2; 8 nucleotides line up with TRBD1. This CDR3 contains 16 residues. The germline V gene encodes CDR1 DFQATT and CDR2 SNEGSKA (reference sequence). This chain's CDR3 is CCAREGGTGPNYGYTF. CDR3 coding DNA: TGCTGTGCTAGAGAAGGGGGGACAGGCCCGAACTATGGCTACACCTTC.

This clonotype was detected many times. The chain recombines TRBV12-3 or TRBV12-4 with TRBJ2-1; 7 positions agree with TRBD2. V lost 6 bases, J lost 9 bases, and 5 bases stayed unmatched. The CDR3 totals 12 residues. The CDR3, as DNA: TGTGCCAGCAGCCTCGGGGGGATTGAGCAGTTCTTC. Amino acid sequence: CASSLGGIEQFF.

The rearrangement joins TRBV27 to TRBJ2-3; tentatively, D is TRBD2 (6 bases). The germline V gene encodes CDR1 MNHEY and CDR2 SMNVEV (reference sequence). The CDR3 is 14 residues long. V dropped 6 bases and J dropped 5 bases, with 15 bases sitting between them. CDR3 loop: CASRLLGSGDTQYF. In DNA, the CDR3 is TGTGCCAGCAGGCTGCTCGGGAGTGGAGATACGCAGTATTTT.

This chain connects TRBV24-1 to TRBJ2-3; 12 nucleotides agree with TRBD2. Losses at the gene ends were 3 bases for V and 5 bases for J; bases not matched to a gene: 5. Germline values: CDR1 KGHDR, CDR2 SFDVKD. The CDR3 extends over 16 amino acids. CDR3 sequence: CATSDHKTSGRDTQYF. In nucleotides, the CDR3 is TGTGCCACCAGTGATCACAAGACTAGCGGGAGAGATACGCAGTATTTT.

The chain recombines TRBV3-1 with TRBJ2-1, with D perhaps matching TRBD1 or TRBD2 (5 bases each). V lost 1 base and J lost 2, with 18 bases in between. The CDR3 is made up of 18 amino acids. Germline CDR1 reads LGHDT; CDR2 reads YNNKEL (reference sequence). The CDR3 DNA is TGTGCCAGCAGCCAAGGAGTTAGGATCGGGGCCACCTACAATGAGCAGTTCTTC. Translated: CASSQGVRIGATYNEQFF.

There are many counts of this clonotype. V and J are TRBV7-2 and TRBJ2-3; D may be TRBD2 (7 bases). This CDR3 has 15 residues. Germline CDR1 and CDR2: SGHTA and FQGNSA. Trimming removed 5 bases at V and 1 base at J, with 13 bases between. CDR3 DNA: TGTGCCAGCAGCCTAGGGGGGGGACGCACAGATACGCAGTATTTT. It codes for CASSLGGGRTDTQYF. Full variable domain (outside the CDR3, taken from reference TRBV7-2 and TRBJ2-3): GAGVSQSPSNKVTEKGKDVELRCDPISGHTALYWYRQSLGQGLEFLIYFQGNSAPDKSGLPSDRFSAERTGGSVSTLTIQRTQQEDSAVYLCASSLGGGRTDTQYFGPGTRLTVL.